The 10 T cell receptor beta chains presented below share a single source sample, sequenced in a study of shared clonotypes between healthy human individuals. This table comes from immunoSEQ multiplex PCR, and its TCRdb copy is limited to in-frame clones, with some not included. The sample lists some 500,000 clones; about 96% were seen once. Sequencing input: naive CD4+ T cells sorted from blood. Subset noted: CD45RA+ positively selected. The receptor set was obtained from a woman aged 30 to 39 in good health.

The chain combines TRBV5-8 with TRBJ2-1; 14 bases line up with TRBD2. This CDR3 comprises 16 residues. CDR1 and CDR2 from the germline V gene are SGHTS and YDEGEE. Trimming at V came to 4 bases and at J to 8 bases, leaving 8 bases not matched to a gene. CDR3 in DNA: TGTGCCAGCAGCACCACCGGGACTAGCGGGAGTCATGAGCAGTTCTTC. Protein product: CASSTTGTSGSHEQFF.

V gene TRBV7-6 combines with J gene TRBJ2-1; 9 positions match TRBD2. The germline V gene encodes CDR1 SGHVS and CDR2 FNYEAQ. CDR3 length: 17 amino acids. Trimming at V came to 1 base and at J to 5 bases, leaving 9 bases not matched to a gene. CDR3 sequence: CASSLVLAGAVDNEQFF. In DNA form, the CDR3 reads TGTGCCAGCAGCTTAGTGTTAGCGGGAGCGGTCGACAATGAGCAGTTCTTC.

This clone was counted a few times. The chain links TRBV4-2 to TRBJ2-2; 11 bases align to TRBD1. The V gene end was trimmed by 3 bases and the J gene end by 6 bases; junction bases not matched to a gene: 6. The germline V gene has CDR1 LGHNA and CDR2 YNFKEQ. The CDR3 consists of 16 residues. CDR3 region: CASSQRDRGIAGELFF. The CDR3 DNA reads TGTGCCAGCAGCCAGCGGGACAGGGGGATCGCCGGGGAGCTGTTTTTT.

The V call is TRBV6-1, the J call TRBJ1-3; 8 bases are a match to TRBD1. CDR1 MNHNS and CDR2 SASEGT come from the germline V gene. There are 14 residues in the CDR3. The ends lost 6 bases at V and 3 bases at J; junction bases unmatched: 4. The CDR3 loop reads CASSPDRVGNTIYF. CDR3 in DNA: TGTGCCAGCAGCCCGGACAGGGTTGGAAACACCATATATTTT.

This sequence joins TRBV7-2 and TRBJ2-7, with TRBD2 identical over 7 bases. This CDR3 spans 15 amino acids. Germline CDR1 and CDR2: SGHTA and FQGNSA. Germline trimming cut 4 bases from V and 3 bases from J; bases unmatched to any gene: 9. The CDR3 reads CASSSQPGGSYEQYF. The CDR3 DNA reads as TGTGCCAGCAGCTCACAGCCCGGGGGGAGCTACGAGCAGTACTTC.

The rearrangement uses TRBV28 and TRBJ2-1; 9 nucleotides match TRBD1. V shed 4 bases and J 1 base; nucleotides not matched to a gene: 2. The CDR3 extends over 15 amino acids. Germline V gene sequence: CDR1 MDHEN, CDR2 SYDVKM. This chain's CDR3 is CASSSGTGSYNEQFF. Here the CDR3 DNA reads TGTGCCAGCAGTTCCGGGACAGGGTCCTACAATGAGCAGTTCTTC.

V usage is TRBV5-4 and J usage is TRBJ2-7; D gene unclear. V was pared by 3 bases and J by 7 bases, with 14 bases between. Germline V gene data show CDR1 as SGHNT and CDR2 as YYREEE (reference sequence). The CDR3 runs 13 residues. This chain's CDR3 is CASSSLMGGEQYF. For the CDR3, the DNA is TGTGCCAGCAGCTCCCTGATGGGTGGGGAGCAGTACTTC.

The V call is TRBV27, the J call TRBJ2-5; 11 bases match TRBD1. Near its end, the DNA agrees better with TRBJ2-7, so the J call may be wrong. Per the germline V gene, CDR1 is MNHEY and CDR2 is SMNVEV (reference sequence). The CDR3 length is 15 residues. DNA of the CDR3: TGTGCCAGCAGGCCCGCCGGGACAGGGGGAAACGAGCAGTACTTC. Residues: CASRPAGTGGNEQYF.

This clone was picked up a small number of times. The chain employs TRBV10-1 and TRBJ2-7, with D possibly being TRBD2 (5 bases). The germline V gene encodes CDR1 WNHNN and CDR2 SYGVQD (reference sequence). V was cut by 3 bases and J by 7 bases, with 13 bases left in between. The CDR3 has 13 amino acids. The CDR3: CASSDLAPGEQYF. The CDR3 nucleotides read TGCGCCAGCAGTGACCTCGCGCCGGGGGAGCAGTACTTC.

V and J are TRBV27 and TRBJ2-7; D ambiguous. Deletions cut 6 bases from V and 3 bases from J, with 3 bases between. Germline assignment: CDR1 MNHEY and CDR2 SMNVEV (reference sequence). The CDR3 runs 10 residues. CDR3 protein: CASRVYEQYF. In nucleotides, the CDR3 is TGTGCCAGCAGGGTCTACGAGCAGTACTTC.